This T cell receptor beta chain is from a study of blood T cell repertoires in COVID-19. Study-wide context: COVID-19 samples collected from the United States, Italy and Spain covered acute and convalescent phases.

J was trimmed by 6 bases and V by 4 bases; bases with no gene match: 8. Germline CDR1 is KGHDR and CDR2 is SFDVKD. CDR3 size: 15 residues. Only in-frame clones appear in the TCRdb table, and some are missing; sequencing was by immunoSEQ multiplex PCR. This sample has 270,000 or so clones, with about 91% found just once. The sequence was obtained from a woman aged 40 to 55 who had recovered from COVID-19. This chain joins TRBV24-1 and TRBJ1-5, with 7 bases matching TRBD1. Sequenced: peripheral blood. CDR3 bases: TGTGCCACCAGTGAGGGCAGGGGGGTATTTCAGCCCCAGCATTTT. Encoded protein: CATSEGRGVFQPQHF.